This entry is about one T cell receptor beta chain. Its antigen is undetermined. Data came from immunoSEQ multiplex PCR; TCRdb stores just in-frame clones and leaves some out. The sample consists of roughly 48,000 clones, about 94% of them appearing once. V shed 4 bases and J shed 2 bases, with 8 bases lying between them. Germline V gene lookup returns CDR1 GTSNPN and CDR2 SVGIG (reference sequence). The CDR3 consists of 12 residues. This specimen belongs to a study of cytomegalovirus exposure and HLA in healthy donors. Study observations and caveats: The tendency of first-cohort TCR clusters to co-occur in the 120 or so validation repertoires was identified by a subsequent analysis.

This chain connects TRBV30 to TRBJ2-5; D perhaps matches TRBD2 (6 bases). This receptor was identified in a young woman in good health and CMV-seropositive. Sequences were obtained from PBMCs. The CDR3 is CAWNSGQETQYF. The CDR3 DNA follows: TGTGCCTGGAATAGCGGACAAGAGACCCAGTACTTC.